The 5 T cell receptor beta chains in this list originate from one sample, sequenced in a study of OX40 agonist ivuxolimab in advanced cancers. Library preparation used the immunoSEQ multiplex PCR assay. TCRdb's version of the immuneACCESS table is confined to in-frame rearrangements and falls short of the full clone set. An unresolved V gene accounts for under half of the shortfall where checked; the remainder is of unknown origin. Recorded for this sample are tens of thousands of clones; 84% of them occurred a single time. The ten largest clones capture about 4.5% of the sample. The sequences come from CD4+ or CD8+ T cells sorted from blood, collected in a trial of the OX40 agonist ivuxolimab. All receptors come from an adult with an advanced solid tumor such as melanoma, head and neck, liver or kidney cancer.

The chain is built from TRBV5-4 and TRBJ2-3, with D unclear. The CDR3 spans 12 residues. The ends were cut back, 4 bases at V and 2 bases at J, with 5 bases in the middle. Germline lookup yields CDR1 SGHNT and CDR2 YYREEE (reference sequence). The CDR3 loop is CASSHTTDTQYF. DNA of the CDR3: TGTGCCAGCAGCCACACCACAGATACGCAGTATTTT.

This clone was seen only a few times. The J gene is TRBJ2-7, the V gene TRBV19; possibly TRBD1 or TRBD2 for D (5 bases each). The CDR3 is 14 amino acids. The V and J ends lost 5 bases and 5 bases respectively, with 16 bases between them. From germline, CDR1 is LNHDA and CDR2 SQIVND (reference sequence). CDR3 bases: TGTGCCAGTAGTCGGGGAGACAGTCGCCACGAGCAGTACTTC. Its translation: CASSRGDSRHEQYF.

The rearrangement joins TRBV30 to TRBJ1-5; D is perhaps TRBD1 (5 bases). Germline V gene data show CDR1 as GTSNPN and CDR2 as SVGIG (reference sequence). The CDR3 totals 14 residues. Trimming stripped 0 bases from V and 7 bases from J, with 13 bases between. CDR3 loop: CAWSVLRGEQPQHF. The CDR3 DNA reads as TGTGCCTGGAGTGTACTACGGGGGGAGCAGCCCCAGCATTTT.

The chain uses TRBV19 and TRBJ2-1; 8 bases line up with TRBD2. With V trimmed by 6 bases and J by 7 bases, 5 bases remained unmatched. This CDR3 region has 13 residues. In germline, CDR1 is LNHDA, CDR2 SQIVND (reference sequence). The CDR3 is CASSGGARNEQFF. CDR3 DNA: TGTGCCAGTAGCGGGGGGGCTAGGAATGAGCAGTTCTTC. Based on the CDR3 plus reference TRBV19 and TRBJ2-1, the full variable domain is DGGITQSPKYLFRKEGQNVTLSCEQNLNHDAMYWYRQDPGQGLRLIYYSQIVNDFQKGDIAEGYSVSREKKESFPLTVTSAQKNPTAFYLCASSGGARNEQFFGPGTRLTVL.

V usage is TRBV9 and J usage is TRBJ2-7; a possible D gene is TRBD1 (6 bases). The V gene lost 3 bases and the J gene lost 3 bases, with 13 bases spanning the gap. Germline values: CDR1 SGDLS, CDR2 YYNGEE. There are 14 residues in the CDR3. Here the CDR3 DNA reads TGTGCCAGCAGCGCCACAGGGATCGGCTACGAGCAGTACTTC. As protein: CASSATGIGYEQYF.